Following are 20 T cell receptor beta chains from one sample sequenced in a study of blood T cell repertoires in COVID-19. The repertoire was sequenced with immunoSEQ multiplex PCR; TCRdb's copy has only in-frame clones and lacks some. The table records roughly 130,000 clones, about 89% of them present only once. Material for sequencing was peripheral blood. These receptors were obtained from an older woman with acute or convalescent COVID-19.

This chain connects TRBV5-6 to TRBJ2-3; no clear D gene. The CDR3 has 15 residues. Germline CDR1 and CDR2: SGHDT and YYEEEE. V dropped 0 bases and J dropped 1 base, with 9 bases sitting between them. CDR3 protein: CASSLDLSGTDTQYF. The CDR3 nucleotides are TGTGCCAGCAGCTTGGACCTATCTGGCACAGATACGCAGTATTTT.

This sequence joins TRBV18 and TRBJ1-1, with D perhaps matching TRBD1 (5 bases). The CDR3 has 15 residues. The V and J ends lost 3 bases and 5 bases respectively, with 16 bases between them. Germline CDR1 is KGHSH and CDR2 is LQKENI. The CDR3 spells CASSPLPSGGTEAFF. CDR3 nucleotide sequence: TGTGCCAGCTCACCGCTACCCTCCGGGGGGACTGAAGCTTTCTTT.

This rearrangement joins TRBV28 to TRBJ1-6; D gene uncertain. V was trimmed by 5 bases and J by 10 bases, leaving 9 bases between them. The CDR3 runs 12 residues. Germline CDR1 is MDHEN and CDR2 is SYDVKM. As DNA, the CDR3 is TGTGCCAGCAGTCCTACGAGGTCACCCCTCCACTTT. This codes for CASSPTRSPLHF.

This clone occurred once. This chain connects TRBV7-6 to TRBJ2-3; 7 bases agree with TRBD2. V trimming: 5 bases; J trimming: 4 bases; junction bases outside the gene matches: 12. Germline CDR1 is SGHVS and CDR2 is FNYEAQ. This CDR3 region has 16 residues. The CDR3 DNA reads TGTGCCAGCAGCGCACGAGGCGGGAGTGGGGCAGATACGCAGTATTTT. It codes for CASSARGGSGADTQYF.

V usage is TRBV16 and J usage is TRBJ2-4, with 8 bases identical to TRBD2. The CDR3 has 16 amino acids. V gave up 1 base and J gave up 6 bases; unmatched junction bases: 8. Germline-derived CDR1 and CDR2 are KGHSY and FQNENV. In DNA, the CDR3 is TGTGCCAGCAGCCAATTGTCGGGAGGGCCTGGAAACATTCAGTACTTC. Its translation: CASSQLSGGPGNIQYF.

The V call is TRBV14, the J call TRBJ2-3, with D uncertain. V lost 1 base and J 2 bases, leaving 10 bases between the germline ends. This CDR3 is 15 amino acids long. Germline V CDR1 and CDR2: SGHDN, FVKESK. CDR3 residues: CASSQVLAATDTQYF. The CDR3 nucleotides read TGTGCCAGCAGCCAAGTGCTGGCGGCCACAGATACGCAGTATTTT.

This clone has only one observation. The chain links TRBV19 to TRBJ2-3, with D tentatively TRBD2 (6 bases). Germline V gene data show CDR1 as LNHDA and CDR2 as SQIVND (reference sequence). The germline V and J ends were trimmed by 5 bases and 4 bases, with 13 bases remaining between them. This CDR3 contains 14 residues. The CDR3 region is CASSPGLLPDTQYF. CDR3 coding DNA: TGTGCCAGTAGTCCGGGACTCCTGCCAGATACGCAGTATTTT.

The CDR3 DNA sequence: TGCGCCAGCAGACTAGCGGGAGGGGGGGAGTACAATGAGCAGTTCTTC. This codes for CASRLAGGGEYNEQFF. The rearrangement links TRBV10-2 to TRBJ2-1, with 13 positions matching TRBD2. With V trimmed by 6 bases and J by 4 bases, 6 bases remained unmatched. CDR1 is WSHSY, CDR2 SAAADI, per germline. The CDR3 runs 16 residues.

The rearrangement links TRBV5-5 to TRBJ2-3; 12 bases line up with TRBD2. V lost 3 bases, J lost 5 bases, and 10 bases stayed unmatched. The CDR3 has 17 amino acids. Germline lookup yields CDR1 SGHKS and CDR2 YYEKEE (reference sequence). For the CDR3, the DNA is TGTGCCAGCAGCTCAGAGCGGCTAGCGGGAGGGCAAGATACGCAGTATTTT. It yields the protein CASSSERLAGGQDTQYF.

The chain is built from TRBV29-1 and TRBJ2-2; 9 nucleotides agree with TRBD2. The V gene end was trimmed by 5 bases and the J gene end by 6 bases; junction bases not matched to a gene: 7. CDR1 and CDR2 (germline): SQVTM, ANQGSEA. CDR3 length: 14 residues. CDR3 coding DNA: TGCAGCGTTCTGCGGACTAGCGTATCCGGGGAGCTGTTTTTT. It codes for CSVLRTSVSGELFF.

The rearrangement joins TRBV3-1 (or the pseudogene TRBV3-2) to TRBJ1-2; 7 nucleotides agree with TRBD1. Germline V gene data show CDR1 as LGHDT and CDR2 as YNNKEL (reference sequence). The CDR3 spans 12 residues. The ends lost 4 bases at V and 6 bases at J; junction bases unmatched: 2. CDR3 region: CASSPTGDGYTF. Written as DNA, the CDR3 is TGTGCCAGCAGCCCAACAGGGGATGGCTACACCTTC.

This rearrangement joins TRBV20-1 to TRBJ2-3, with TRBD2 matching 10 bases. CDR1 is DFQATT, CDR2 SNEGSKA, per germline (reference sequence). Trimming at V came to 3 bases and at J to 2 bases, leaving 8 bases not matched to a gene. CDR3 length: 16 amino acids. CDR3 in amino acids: CSASIPSGGITDTQYF. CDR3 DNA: TGCAGTGCTAGTATCCCTAGCGGGGGCATCACAGATACGCAGTATTTT.

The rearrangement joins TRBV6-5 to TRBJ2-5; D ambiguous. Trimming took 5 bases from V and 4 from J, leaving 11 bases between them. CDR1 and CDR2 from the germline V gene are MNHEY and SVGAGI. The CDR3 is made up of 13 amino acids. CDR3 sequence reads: CASSQTYGETQYF. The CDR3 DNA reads TGTGCCAGCAGTCAGACATACGGAGAGACCCAGTACTTC.

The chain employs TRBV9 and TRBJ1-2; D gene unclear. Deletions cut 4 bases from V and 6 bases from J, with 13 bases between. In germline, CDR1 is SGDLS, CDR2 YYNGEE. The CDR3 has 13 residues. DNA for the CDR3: TGTGCCAGCAGCCCCGGGGAGAGACATGGCTACACCTTC. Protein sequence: CASSPGERHGYTF. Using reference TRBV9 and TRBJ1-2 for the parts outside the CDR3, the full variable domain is DSGVTQTPKHLITATGQRVTLRCSPRSGDLSVYWYQQSLDQGLQFLIQYYNGEERAKGNILERFSAQQFPDLHSELNLSSLELGDSALYFCASSPGERHGYTFGSGTRLTVV.

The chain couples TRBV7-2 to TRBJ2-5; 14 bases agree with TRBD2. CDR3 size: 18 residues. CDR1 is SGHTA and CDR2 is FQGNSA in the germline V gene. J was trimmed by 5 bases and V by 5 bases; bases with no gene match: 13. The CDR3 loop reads CASSPGTSGSALVETQYF. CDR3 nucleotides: TGTGCCAGCAGCCCCGGGACTAGCGGGAGTGCGCTTGTTGAGACCCAGTACTTC. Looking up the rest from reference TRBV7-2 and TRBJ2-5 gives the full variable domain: GAGVSQSPSNKVTEKGKDVELRCDPISGHTALYWYRQSLGQGLEFLIYFQGNSAPDKSGLPSDRFSAERTGGSVSTLTIQRTQQEDSAVYLCASSPGTSGSALVETQYFGPGTRLLVL.

CDR3 sequence reads: CATSALLSGGRPQEQFF. DNA of the CDR3: TGTGCCACCAGTGCCCTTTTAAGTGGCGGGAGGCCCCAAGAGCAGTTCTTC. This chain connects TRBV24-1 to TRBJ2-1; 8 bases match TRBD2. Germline CDR1 and CDR2: KGHDR and SFDVKD. CDR3 size: 17 residues. The ends lost 5 bases at V and 10 bases at J; junction bases unmatched: 18.

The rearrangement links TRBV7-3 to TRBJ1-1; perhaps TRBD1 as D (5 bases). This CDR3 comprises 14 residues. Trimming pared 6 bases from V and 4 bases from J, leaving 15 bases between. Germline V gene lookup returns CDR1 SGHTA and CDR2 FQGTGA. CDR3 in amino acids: CASSQRGSGTEAFF. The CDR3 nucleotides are TGTGCCAGCAGTCAAAGGGGTTCGGGCACTGAAGCTTTCTTT.

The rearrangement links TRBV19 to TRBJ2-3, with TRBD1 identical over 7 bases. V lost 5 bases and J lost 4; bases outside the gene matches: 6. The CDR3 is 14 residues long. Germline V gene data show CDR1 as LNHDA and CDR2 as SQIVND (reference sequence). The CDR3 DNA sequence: TGTGCCAGTAGTCTTCAGGGGGTGGCAGATACGCAGTATTTT. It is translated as CASSLQGVADTQYF. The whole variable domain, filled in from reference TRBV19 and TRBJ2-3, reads DGGITQSPKYLFRKEGQNVTLSCEQNLNHDAMYWYRQDPGQGLRLIYYSQIVNDFQKGDIAEGYSVSREKKESFPLTVTSAQKNPTAFYLCASSLQGVADTQYFGPGTRLTVL.

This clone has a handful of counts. DNA for the CDR3: TGTGCCAGCAGCTTATCGACTAGCCGGAACGAGCAGTACGTC. This sequence encodes CASSLSTSRNEQYV. This chain links TRBV11-2 with TRBJ2-7; 7 bases align to TRBD2. Germline assignment: CDR1 SGHAT and CDR2 FQNNGV. V was pared by 2 bases and J by 5 bases, with 6 bases of the junction left unmatched. The length of the CDR3 is 14 residues.

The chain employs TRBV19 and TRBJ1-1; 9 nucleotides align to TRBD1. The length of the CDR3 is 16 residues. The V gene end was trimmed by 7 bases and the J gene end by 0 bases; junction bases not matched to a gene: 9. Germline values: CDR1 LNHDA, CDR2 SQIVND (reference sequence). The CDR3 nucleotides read TGTGCCAGTAACCCCGCGGACAGGGGCATGAACACTGAAGCTTTCTTT. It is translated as CASNPADRGMNTEAFF.